A single sample gave rise to the 28 T cell receptor beta chains below, sequenced in a study of blood T cell repertoires in COVID-19. Measured with immunoSEQ multiplex PCR; TCRdb has only the in-frame clones, and not every one. The sample holds about 150,000 clones; approximately 81% are singletons and the top ten take about 39%. The sequencing sample was made of peripheral blood. Receptor source: a human donor in a cohort sampled during active COVID-19.

This chain connects TRBV9 to TRBJ2-4; 8 positions match TRBD2. Germline-derived CDR1 and CDR2 are SGDLS and YYNGEE. There are 15 residues in the CDR3. J was trimmed by 1 base and V by 3 bases; bases with no gene match: 3. For the CDR3, the DNA is TGTGCCAGCAGCGGTAGCGGGGTCGCCAAAAACATTCAGTACTTC. The encoded protein is CASSGSGVAKNIQYF.

This clone has just a few counts. J is TRBJ1-2 and V is TRBV4-1, with a tentative D call TRBD1 (6 bases). CDR1 is MGHRA and CDR2 is YSYEKL in the germline V gene. With 4 bases removed from V and 2 bases from J, the gap between germline ends came to 17 bases. The CDR3 spans 16 residues. CDR3 residues: CASSRLVTGSNYGYTF. The CDR3 nucleotides are TGCGCCAGCAGCCGATTAGTAACAGGGAGCAACTATGGCTACACCTTC.

Here the CDR3 DNA reads TGCGCCAGCAGCCAGGTCGCGGGGGGGGCCTACGAGCAGTACTTC. It codes for CASSQVAGGAYEQYF. The chain links TRBV4-3 to TRBJ2-7, with 9 bases matching TRBD2. V dropped 3 bases and J dropped 2; count of bases not matched to a gene: 5. The CDR3 covers 15 residues. Germline V CDR1 and CDR2: LGHNA, YSLEER.

The CDR3 protein is CASSRDFQETQYF. The CDR3 DNA follows: TGTGCCAGCAGCCGAGACTTCCAAGAGACCCAGTACTTC. The chain couples TRBV11-3 to TRBJ2-5; D is uncertain. CDR1 is SGHNT, CDR2 YENEEA, per germline. Trimming took off 5 bases at V and 1 base at J, with 8 bases between the two ends. CDR3 length: 13 amino acids.

This chain links TRBV4-1 with TRBJ2-2; 9 bases are shared with TRBD2. CDR1 is MGHRA, CDR2 YSYEKL, per germline. V was clipped by 4 bases and J by 6 bases; unmatched bases: 6. The CDR3 sequence is 15 residues long. CDR3 nucleotides: TGCGCCAGCAGCCCCTTAGAGCGGGGGGCCGGGGAGCTGTTTTTT. It translates to CASSPLERGAGELFF.

This rearrangement joins TRBV12-5 to TRBJ2-3; D remains ambiguous. Deletions cut 6 bases from V and 0 bases from J, with 7 bases between. The CDR3 is 13 amino acids. The germline V gene encodes CDR1 LGHNT and CDR2 FRNRAP. CDR3: CASGPLSTDTQYF. The CDR3 nucleotides are TGTGCTAGTGGCCCCCTTAGCACAGATACGCAGTATTTT.

The chain has TRBV18 and TRBJ1-2, with D unclear. CDR1 and CDR2 (germline): KGHSH, LQKENI. The V and J ends lost 3 bases and 4 bases respectively, with 9 bases between them. The length of the CDR3 is 13 residues. CDR3 DNA: TGTGCCAGCTCACCGGGTCGAGGCTATGGCTACACCTTC. Protein product: CASSPGRGYGYTF.

The V gene is TRBV7-2, the J gene TRBJ1-1; the match to TRBD1 covers 9 bases. Trimming at V came to 6 bases and at J to 2 bases, leaving 4 bases not matched to a gene. The CDR3 has 14 amino acids. CDR1 is SGHTA, CDR2 FQGNSA, per germline. For the CDR3, the DNA is TGTGCCAGCAGGGTACAGGGGGCTAACACTGAAGCTTTCTTT. This sequence encodes CASRVQGANTEAFF.

This chain joins TRBV7-2 and TRBJ2-1; 13 bases are a match to TRBD2. J gave up 2 bases and V 1 base, and 8 bases lay outside the gene matches. The CDR3 covers 19 residues. Germline V CDR1 and CDR2: SGHTA, FQGNSA. The CDR3, as DNA: TGTGCCAGCAGCTTAGGGACTAGCGGGGGTCGGGGCCCCTACAATGAGCAGTTCTTC. The encoded protein is CASSLGTSGGRGPYNEQFF.

The chain carries TRBV11-3 and TRBJ2-6, with a weak D call TRBD1 (5 bases). Trimming took 3 bases from V and 0 from J, leaving 6 bases between them. The germline V gene encodes CDR1 SGHNT and CDR2 YENEEA. CDR3 length equals 15 residues. Here the CDR3 DNA reads TGTGCCAGCAGCTTCGACAGCTCTGGGGCCAACGTCCTGACTTTC. Amino acid sequence: CASSFDSSGANVLTF.

The chain uses TRBV4-3 and TRBJ2-7; TRBD1 matches 11 bases. Germline-derived CDR1 and CDR2 are LGHNA and YSLEER. V dropped 3 bases and J dropped 3; count of bases not matched to a gene: 13. This CDR3 comprises 18 residues. The CDR3 sequence is CASSHGRKGTGGSYEQYF. Written as DNA, the CDR3 is TGCGCCAGCAGCCACGGGAGAAAAGGGACAGGGGGGAGCTACGAGCAGTACTTC.

This clone was seen a handful of times. The chain recombines TRBV6-5 with TRBJ2-7; a weak D match, TRBD1 (6 bases). The length of the CDR3 is 12 residues. V was pared by 8 bases and J by 6 bases, with 14 bases between. Germline-derived CDR1 and CDR2 are MNHEY and SVGAGI. CDR3 in amino acids: CASGLLRGEQYF. DNA of the CDR3: TGTGCCAGCGGCCTCCTCAGGGGCGAGCAGTACTTC.

This clone has just one count. This sequence joins TRBV5-4 and TRBJ1-4, with 8 bases aligning to TRBD1. The CDR3 length is 15 residues. J gave up 5 bases and V 4 bases, and 7 bases lay outside the gene matches. CDR1 and CDR2 (germline): SGHNT, YYREEE (reference sequence). The DNA for the CDR3 is TGTGCCAGCAGCAATGGACAGGGAACAAATGAAAAACTGTTTTTT. It encodes CASSNGQGTNEKLFF.

The V gene is TRBV30, the J gene TRBJ1-1; 10 bases are a match to TRBD1. CDR1 and CDR2 (germline): GTSNPN, SVGIG (reference sequence). The CDR3 covers 15 residues. V lost 2 bases, J lost 10 bases, and 13 bases stayed unmatched. CDR3 protein: CAWSLSLDRGRRAFF. Written as DNA, the CDR3 is TGTGCCTGGAGTTTATCCCTTGACAGGGGGCGGAGAGCTTTCTTT.

This rearrangement joins TRBV4-3 to TRBJ2-3; 9 nucleotides agree with TRBD1. J lost 2 bases, V lost 5 bases, and 2 bases had no gene match. The CDR3 is 14 amino acids. Germline V CDR1 and CDR2: LGHNA, YSLEER. The CDR3 sequence is CASSGTGTTDTQYF. In nucleotides, the CDR3 is TGCGCCAGCAGCGGGACAGGGACCACAGATACGCAGTATTTT.

This clone was found once. The J gene is TRBJ2-1, the V gene TRBV9; weak D call: TRBD2 (7 bases). Germline CDR1 is SGDLS and CDR2 is YYNGEE. This CDR3 has 15 residues. Trimming stripped 2 bases from V and 8 bases from J, with 17 bases between. The CDR3 DNA sequence: TGTGCCAGCAGCGTCGGCGGGGGCGGGGGCGATGAGCAGTTCTTC. Amino acids: CASSVGGGGGDEQFF.

The V gene is TRBV3-1 (or the pseudogene TRBV3-2), the J gene TRBJ2-5, with TRBD2 identical over 8 bases. This CDR3 has 13 amino acids. Per germline, CDR1 LGHDT and CDR2 YNNKEL (reference sequence). Losses at the gene ends were 7 bases for V and 2 bases for J; bases not matched to a gene: 3. The CDR3 sequence is CASNGGGQETQYF. The CDR3 nucleotides read TGTGCCAGCAATGGCGGGGGGCAAGAGACCCAGTACTTC.

In this sample, this clone turned up a few times. This chain joins TRBV4-1 and TRBJ1-1, with D uncertain. Trimming took off 0 bases at V and 5 bases at J, with 19 bases between the two ends. This CDR3 has 17 amino acids. Germline CDR1 reads MGHRA; CDR2 reads YSYEKL. The CDR3 here is CASSQDVGRTAGTEAFF. CDR3 in DNA: TGCGCCAGCAGCCAAGATGTAGGTAGAACAGCGGGTACTGAAGCTTTCTTT.

This sequence joins TRBV6-5 and TRBJ1-2; D remains unclear. CDR3 length: 14 amino acids. Per germline, CDR1 MNHEY and CDR2 SVGAGI. V lost 0 bases and J 4 bases, leaving 9 bases between the germline ends. The CDR3 bases are TGTGCCAGCAGTTACTCGGAGGATTTCTATGGCTACACCTTC. Its protein is CASSYSEDFYGYTF.

This rearrangement joins TRBV7-3 to TRBJ2-3; the D is unclear. The germline CDR1 and CDR2 sequences are SGHTA and FQGTGA. This CDR3 has 12 residues. The V gene lost 6 bases and the J gene lost 6 bases, with 10 bases spanning the gap. CDR3 in DNA: TGTGCCAGCAGTCAAACCGGGGATACGCAGTATTTT. Translated, it gives CASSQTGDTQYF.

This clone showed up just once. The genes are TRBV5-1 and TRBJ2-5; tentative D call: TRBD1 (6 bases). Per germline, CDR1 SGHRS and CDR2 YFSETQ. CDR3 length equals 14 residues. Trimming removed 4 bases at V and 5 bases at J, with 15 bases between. CDR3 sequence reads: CASSGGHPEETQYF. CDR3 sequence (DNA): TGCGCCAGCAGCGGGGGACACCCCGAGGAGACCCAGTACTTC.

The chain combines TRBV9 with TRBJ2-2, with D possibly TRBD1 on 5 matching bases. CDR3 length: 14 residues. The germline CDR1 and CDR2 sequences are SGDLS and YYNGEE. V lost 2 bases to trimming and J lost 6 bases, with 11 bases between them. The CDR3 bases are TGTGCCAGCAGCGTGGCAGGGTTATCCGGGGAGCTGTTTTTT. This gives the protein CASSVAGLSGELFF.

The chain combines TRBV4-2 with TRBJ2-1; maybe TRBD2 (5 bases). This CDR3 comprises 18 residues. Trimming took 1 base from V and 0 from J, leaving 16 bases between them. Germline-derived CDR1 and CDR2 are LGHNA and YNFKEQ. The CDR3 bases are TGTGCCAGCAGCCAAGGGATGCCAGCGGTCAGCTCCTACAATGAGCAGTTCTTC. It encodes CASSQGMPAVSSYNEQFF.

This chain links TRBV6-1 with TRBJ1-3; TRBD1 matches 7 bases. CDR1 is MNHNS and CDR2 is SASEGT in the germline V gene. This CDR3 has 17 amino acids. The J segment lost 4 bases and the V segment lost 2 bases, leaving 11 bases of the junction unmatched. As DNA, the CDR3 is TGTGCCAGCAGTGAAAGTCTACGGACAGGCTTCGGAAACACCATATATTTT. Translated: CASSESLRTGFGNTIYF.

The chain is built from TRBV5-5 and TRBJ1-1; D is uncertain. The CDR3 sequence is 14 residues long. CDR1 is SGHKS and CDR2 is YYEKEE in the germline V gene (reference sequence). Deletions cut 1 base from V and 1 base from J, with 8 bases between. The CDR3 sequence: CASSLRSANTEAFF. CDR3 nucleotide sequence: TGTGCCAGCAGCTTGAGGAGTGCGAACACTGAAGCTTTCTTT.

The V and J genes are TRBV29-1 and TRBJ2-5; no reliable D call. This CDR3 spans 13 amino acids. V was pared by 3 bases and J by 2 bases, with 10 bases between. The germline gives CDR1 SQVTM, CDR2 ANQGSEA. The DNA for the CDR3 is TGCAGCGTTGAGACAACGTTTCAAGAGACCCAGTACTTC. It is translated as CSVETTFQETQYF.

The chain links TRBV5-6 to TRBJ2-3; no definite D call. With 3 bases removed from V and 9 bases from J, the gap between germline ends came to 11 bases. There are 12 residues in the CDR3. Germline values: CDR1 SGHDT, CDR2 YYEEEE. The CDR3 DNA reads TGTGCCAGCAGCTCCCATCCCCAGACGCAGTATTTT. Amino acids: CASSSHPQTQYF. The whole variable domain, remainder taken from reference TRBV5-6 and TRBJ2-3, is DAGVTQSPTHLIKTRGQQVTLRCSPKSGHDTVSWYQQALGQGPQFIFQYYEEEERQRGNFPDRFSGHQFPNYSSELNVNALLLGDSALYLCASSSHPQTQYFGPGTRLTVL.

This sequence joins TRBV28 and TRBJ1-3, with 9 positions matching TRBD1. The germline CDR1 and CDR2 sequences are MDHEN and SYDVKM. V lost 2 bases and J lost 2; bases outside the gene matches: 1. This CDR3 is built from 15 residues. Here the CDR3 reads CASSLGTGTGNTIYF. CDR3 DNA: TGTGCCAGCAGTTTAGGGACAGGGACTGGAAACACCATATATTTT.